The 5 T cell receptor beta chains given below trace back to one sample, sequenced in a study of cytotoxic CD8 clonotypes in ibrutinib-treated CLL. Libraries were prepared by immunoSEQ multiplex PCR; TCRdb keeps only in-frame clonotypes and omits some of them. The data show some 290,000 clones, around four fifths seen once. Material: PBMCs, obtained before ibrutinib treatment. These receptors all come from a human donor with chronic lymphocytic leukemia.

The V and J genes are TRBV28 and TRBJ2-5, with unresolved D. The CDR3 runs 12 residues. Germline CDR1 MDHEN, CDR2 SYDVKM. With 3 bases removed from V and 2 bases from J, the gap between germline ends came to 4 bases. In DNA, the CDR3 is TGTGCCAGCAGTTTCTGGCAAGAGACCCAGTACTTC. Encoded protein: CASSFWQETQYF.

The chain joins TRBV6-1 to TRBJ2-7, with a possible D match to TRBD1 (6 bases). From germline, CDR1 is MNHNS and CDR2 SASEGT. The CDR3 is 14 amino acids. V was trimmed by 5 bases and J by 3 bases, leaving 14 bases between them. This CDR3 is CASSSGTPIYEQYF. The DNA for the CDR3 is TGTGCCAGCAGTTCCGGGACACCGATCTACGAGCAGTACTTC.

The chain combines TRBV7-2 with TRBJ2-7; D may be TRBD2 (5 bases). Germline-derived CDR1 and CDR2 are SGHTA and FQGNSA. CDR3 length: 16 residues. Trimming took off 1 base at V and 3 bases at J, with 16 bases between the two ends. The chain's CDR3 is CASSLGAAVKSYEQYF. The CDR3, as DNA: TGTGCCAGCAGCTTAGGAGCGGCGGTCAAGAGCTACGAGCAGTACTTC. The whole variable domain, remainder taken from reference TRBV7-2 and TRBJ2-7, is GAGVSQSPSNKVTEKGKDVELRCDPISGHTALYWYRQSLGQGLEFLIYFQGNSAPDKSGLPSDRFSAERTGGSVSTLTIQRTQQEDSAVYLCASSLGAAVKSYEQYFGPGTRLTVT.

The chain carries TRBV10-3 and TRBJ2-1; 8 nucleotides line up with TRBD1. The CDR3 is made up of 16 amino acids. The V gene's germline CDR1 is ENHRY and CDR2 SYGVKD. Losses at the gene ends were 10 bases for V and 5 bases for J; bases not matched to a gene: 16. The chain's CDR3 is CATGRGPNFSHNEQFF. In DNA, the CDR3 is TGTGCCACTGGCAGGGGGCCTAATTTTTCACACAATGAGCAGTTCTTC.

The chain has TRBV7-2 and TRBJ1-2, with 7 bases matching TRBD1. Germline V gives CDR1 SGHTA, CDR2 FQGNSA. The CDR3 is made up of 15 amino acids. Trimming took 4 bases from V and 2 from J; bases not matched to a gene: 7. CDR3 sequence reads: CASSYRGGENYGYTF. Here the CDR3 DNA reads TGTGCCAGCAGCTACAGGGGTGGGGAAAACTATGGCTACACCTTC.